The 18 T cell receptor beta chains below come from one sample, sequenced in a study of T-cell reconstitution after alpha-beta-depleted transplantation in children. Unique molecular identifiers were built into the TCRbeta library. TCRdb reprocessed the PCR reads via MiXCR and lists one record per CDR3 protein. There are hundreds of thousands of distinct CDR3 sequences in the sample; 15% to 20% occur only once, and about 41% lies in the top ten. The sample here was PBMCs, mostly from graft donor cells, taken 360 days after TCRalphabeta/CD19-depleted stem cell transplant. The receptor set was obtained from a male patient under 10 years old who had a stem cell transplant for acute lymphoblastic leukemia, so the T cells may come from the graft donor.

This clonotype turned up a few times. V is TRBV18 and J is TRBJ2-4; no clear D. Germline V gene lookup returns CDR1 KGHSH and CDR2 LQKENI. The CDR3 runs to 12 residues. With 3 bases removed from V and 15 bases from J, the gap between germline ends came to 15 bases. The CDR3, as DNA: TGTGCCAGCTCACCGGCAAGACAACCGCGGTACTTC. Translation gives CASSPARQPRYF. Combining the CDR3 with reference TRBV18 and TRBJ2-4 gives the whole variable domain NAGVMQNPRHLVRRRGQEARLRCSPMKGHSHVYWYRQLPEEGLKFMVYLQKENIIDESGMPKERFSAEFPKEGPSILRIQQVVRGDSAAYFCASSPARQPRYFGAGTRLSVL.

CDR3 DNA: TGTGCCAGCAGTTACATAAGCGGGAGCAGGACAGATACGCAGTATTTT. Protein sequence: CASSYISGSRTDTQYF. The V call is TRBV6-5, the J call TRBJ2-3; TRBD2 agrees at 8 bases. The ends lost 2 bases at V and 3 bases at J; junction bases unmatched: 7. Looked up from germline, CDR1 is MNHEY and CDR2 is SVGAGI. The length of the CDR3 is 16 residues.

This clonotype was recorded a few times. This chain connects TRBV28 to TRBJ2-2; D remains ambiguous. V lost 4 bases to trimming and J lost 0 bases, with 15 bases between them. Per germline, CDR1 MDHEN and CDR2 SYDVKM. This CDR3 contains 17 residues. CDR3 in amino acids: CASSWWGTTSNTGELFF. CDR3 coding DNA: TGTGCCAGCAGTTGGTGGGGAACAACTTCGAACACCGGGGAGCTGTTTTTT.

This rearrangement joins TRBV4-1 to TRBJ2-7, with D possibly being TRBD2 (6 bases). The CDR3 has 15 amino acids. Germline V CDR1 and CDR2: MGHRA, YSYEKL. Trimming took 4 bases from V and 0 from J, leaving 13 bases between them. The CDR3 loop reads CASSPGLKFSYEQYF. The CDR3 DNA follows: TGCGCCAGCAGCCCAGGACTAAAATTCTCCTACGAGCAGTACTTC.

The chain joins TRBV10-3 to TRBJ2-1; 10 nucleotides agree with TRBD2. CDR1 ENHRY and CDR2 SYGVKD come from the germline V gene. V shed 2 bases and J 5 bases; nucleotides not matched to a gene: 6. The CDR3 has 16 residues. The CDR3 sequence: CAISEPTSGHHNEQFF. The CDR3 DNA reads TGTGCCATCAGTGAGCCGACTAGCGGGCACCACAATGAGCAGTTCTTC.

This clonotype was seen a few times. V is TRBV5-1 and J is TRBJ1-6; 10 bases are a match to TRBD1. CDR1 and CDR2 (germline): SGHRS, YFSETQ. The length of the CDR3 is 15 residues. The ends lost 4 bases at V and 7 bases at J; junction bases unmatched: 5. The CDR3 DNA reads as TGCGCCAGCAGCCGCGGGACAGGGGTGAATTCACCCCTCCACTTT. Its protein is CASSRGTGVNSPLHF.

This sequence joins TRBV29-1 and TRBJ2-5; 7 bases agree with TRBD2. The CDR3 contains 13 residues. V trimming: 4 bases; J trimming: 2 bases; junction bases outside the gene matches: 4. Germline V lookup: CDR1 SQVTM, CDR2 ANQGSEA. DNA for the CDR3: TGCAGCGTTGGGCCGGGAGGTCAAGAGACCCAGTACTTC. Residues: CSVGPGGQETQYF.

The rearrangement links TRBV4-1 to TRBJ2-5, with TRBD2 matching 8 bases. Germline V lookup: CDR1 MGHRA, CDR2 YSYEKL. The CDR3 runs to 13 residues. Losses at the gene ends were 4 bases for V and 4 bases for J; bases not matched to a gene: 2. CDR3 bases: TGCGCCAGCAGCCCCGCGGGGGGAGAGACCCAGTACTTC. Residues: CASSPAGGETQYF.

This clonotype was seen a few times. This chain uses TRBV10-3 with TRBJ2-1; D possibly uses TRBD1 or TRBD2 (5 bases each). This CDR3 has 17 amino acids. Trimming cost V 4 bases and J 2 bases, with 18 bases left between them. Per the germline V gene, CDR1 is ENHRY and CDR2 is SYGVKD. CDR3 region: CAISAAGTSLAYNEQFF. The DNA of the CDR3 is TGTGCCATCAGTGCGGCAGGGACCTCTCTGGCCTACAATGAGCAGTTCTTC.

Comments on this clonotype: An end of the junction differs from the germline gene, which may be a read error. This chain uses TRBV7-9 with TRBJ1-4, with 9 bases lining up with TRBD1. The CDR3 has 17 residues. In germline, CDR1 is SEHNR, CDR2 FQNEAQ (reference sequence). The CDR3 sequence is CASSSSPGQGKRVVSIF. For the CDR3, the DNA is TGTGCCAGCAGCTCCTCCCCGGGACAGGGCAAAAGGGTGGTTTCGATTTTT.

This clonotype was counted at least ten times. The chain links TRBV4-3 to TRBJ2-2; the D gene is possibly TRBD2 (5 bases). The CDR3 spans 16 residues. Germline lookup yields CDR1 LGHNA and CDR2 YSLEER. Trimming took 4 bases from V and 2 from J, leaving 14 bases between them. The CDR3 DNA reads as TGCGCCAGCAGCCTCCAGACTAACGCCAACACCGGGGAGCTGTTTTTT. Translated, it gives CASSLQTNANTGELFF.

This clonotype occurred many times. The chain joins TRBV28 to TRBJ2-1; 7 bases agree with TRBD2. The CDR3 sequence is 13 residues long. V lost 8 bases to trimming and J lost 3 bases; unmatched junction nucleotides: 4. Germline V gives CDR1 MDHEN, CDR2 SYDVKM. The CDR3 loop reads CASRRGNYNEQFF. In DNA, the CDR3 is TGTGCCAGCCGGCGGGGGAACTACAATGAGCAGTTCTTC. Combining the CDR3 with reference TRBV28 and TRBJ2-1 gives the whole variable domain DVKVTQSSRYLVKRTGEKVFLECVQDMDHENMFWYRQDPGLGLRLIYFSYDVKMKEKGDIPEGYSVSREKKERFSLILESASTNQTSMYLCASRRGNYNEQFFGPGTRLTVL.

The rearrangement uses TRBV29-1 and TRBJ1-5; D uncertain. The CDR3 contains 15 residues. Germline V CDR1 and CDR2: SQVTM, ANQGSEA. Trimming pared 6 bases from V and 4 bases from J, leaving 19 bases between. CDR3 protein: CSVRTGSGNNQPQHF. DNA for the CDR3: TGCAGCGTCCGGACGGGCTCGGGTAATAATCAGCCCCAGCATTTT.

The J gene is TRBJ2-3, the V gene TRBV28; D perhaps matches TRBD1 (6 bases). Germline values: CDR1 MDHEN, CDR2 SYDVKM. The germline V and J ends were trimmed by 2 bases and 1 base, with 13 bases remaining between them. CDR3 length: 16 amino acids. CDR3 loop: CASSLVGAQGTDTQYF. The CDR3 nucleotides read TGTGCCAGCAGTTTAGTGGGGGCCCAGGGCACAGATACGCAGTATTTT.

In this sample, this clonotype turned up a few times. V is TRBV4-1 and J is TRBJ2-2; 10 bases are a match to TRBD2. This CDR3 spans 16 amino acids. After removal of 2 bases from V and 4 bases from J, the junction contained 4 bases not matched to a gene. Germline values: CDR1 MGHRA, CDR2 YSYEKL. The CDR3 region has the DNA TGCGCCAGCAGCCAAATAGCGGGAGGAGCCACCGGGGAGCTGTTTTTT. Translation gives CASSQIAGGATGELFF.

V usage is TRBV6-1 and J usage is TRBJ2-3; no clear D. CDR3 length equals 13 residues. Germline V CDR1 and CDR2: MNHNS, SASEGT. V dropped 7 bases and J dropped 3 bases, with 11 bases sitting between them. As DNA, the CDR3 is TGTGCCAGCACGAGCCCAGGAACAGATACGCAGTATTTT. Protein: CASTSPGTDTQYF.

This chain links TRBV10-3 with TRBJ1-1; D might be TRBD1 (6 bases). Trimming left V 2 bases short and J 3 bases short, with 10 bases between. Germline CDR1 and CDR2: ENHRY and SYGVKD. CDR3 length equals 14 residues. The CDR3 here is CAISETGSDTEAFF. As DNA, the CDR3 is TGTGCCATCAGTGAGACAGGGTCTGACACTGAAGCTTTCTTT.

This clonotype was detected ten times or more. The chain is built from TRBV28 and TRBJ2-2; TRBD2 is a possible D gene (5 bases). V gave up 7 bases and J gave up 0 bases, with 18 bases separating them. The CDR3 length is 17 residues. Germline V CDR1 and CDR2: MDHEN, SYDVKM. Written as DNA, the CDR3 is TGTGCCAGCACCCCGGGGATACTGAGTTCGAACACCGGGGAGCTGTTTTTT. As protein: CASTPGILSSNTGELFF.